This TCR beta chain was identified in a study of PD-L1 blockade in urothelial cancer. Study context: About 90% of the roughly 29 patients were males with bladder-origin urothelial cancer. Blood analyses occurred 3 weeks (second dose) and 6 weeks post treatment start.

Time point: pretreatment peripheral blood. TCRdb's table, derived via immunoSEQ multiplex PCR, lists solely in-frame clones and lacks some. This table holds tens of thousands of clones, around nine tenths found once. This clone was recorded only once. The CDR3 spans 13 residues. V was cut by 3 bases and J by 3 bases, with 9 bases left in between. Germline values: CDR1 KGHSH, CDR2 LQKENI. The V call is TRBV18, the J call TRBJ2-7; D call uncertain. The source material was PBMCs, sampled around atezolizumab (anti-PD-L1) treatment. The clonotype was recovered from a woman in her sixties or seventies with urothelial cancer. The CDR3 DNA is TGTGCCAGCTCACCCCCCTCGGGCTACGAGCAGTACTTC. It specifies CASSPPSGYEQYF.